This T cell receptor (beta chain) originates from a study of T cells in Graves' hyperthyroidism and ophthalmopathy (dated by TCRdb to between 2018 and 2021). With regard to the full study: Peripheral blood was collected at initial diagnosis, before any treatment. The study also compared thyroid tissue and blood T-cell repertoires from a handful of Graves' hyperthyroidism patients. Whether ophthalmopathy could be predicted prospectively was tested in an independent validation cohort made up of 18 hyperthyroidism patients plus 17 patients who later progressed to ophthalmopathy. TCR Vbeta CDR3 sequencing of 135 peripheral blood samples (over 40 ophthalmopathy, 70 to 85 hyperthyroidism and some 17 progressor patients) is reported in the paper. TCR V-J signatures able to tell the groups apart were searched for in a discovery cohort of 90 to 100 patients, of whom around 43 had Graves' ophthalmopathy and about 60 had stable Graves' hyperthyroidism. Following sampling, methimazole starting at 30 mg daily was given to hyperthyroidism patients, and high-dose intravenous methylprednisolone was given to ophthalmopathy patients. For training and testing, the 80 to 100 patients in the discovery cohort were randomly divided in a 7:3 ratio. What the authors observed across the whole study: A model built on a 13 V-J signature distinguished ophthalmopathy from stable hyperthyroidism, reaching roughly 88% sensitivity and under 84% specificity in cross-validation and 80%/75% in testing. Blood samples also contained most of the expanded thyroid clonotypes (frequency above 0.001), which suggests that blood repertoires may reflect thyroid immune responses. No statistical method was used to set the sample size in advance, and investigators knew the group allocation. In validation, the model predicted progression to ophthalmopathy a median of around six months before onset, with 70% to 71% sensitivity and roughly 73% specificity.

In the ophthalmopathy patients, disease was moderately to severely active, with a Clinical Activity Score of 3 or more, a NOSPECS grade of 4 or more, and a duration of less than 3 months. Exclusion was applied to patients with uncontrolled infections, other autoimmune diseases, pregnancy or lactation. Diagnoses were based on clinical symptoms, serum thyroxine and TRAb, thyroid ultrasound and orbital computed tomography. PBMCs were isolated from 7.5 to 10 ml of fresh peripheral blood by Ficoll-Paque density gradient centrifugation. Trizol reagent was used to extract total RNA, and RNA quality was then checked on an Agilent 2100 Bioanalyzer. In regard to this clonotype: Its antigen is currently not known. Per-base qualities were not stored, and no clone one base away is much larger.

Amplification of TCR beta CDR3 regions was carried out from RNA transcripts. For the first round of RT-PCR on the TCR CDR3, the HTBI primer set was used together with the Qiagen OneStep RT-PCR kit. Libraries were constructed in a second round of multiplex PCR, after which size selection and purification were performed. The libraries were sequenced on an Illumina HiSeq2000 using paired-end 100 bp reads. Under the source paper's analysis protocol: Raw data were processed with SOAPnuke, discarding reads with adapters, uncalled bases, mean Phred below 15, or no exact constant-primer or identifier match. High-quality paired reads were merged with COPE v1.2.5, and unique nucleotide sequences were defined as clonotypes. MiTCR v1.1 was used to align the clonotypes against IMGT TRBV, TRBD and TRBJ reference segments. The analysis was restricted to V-J combinations with a frequency above 0.0001, which together covered about 99% of the repertoires. The TCS score was defined as the ratio of F50 (clonal expansion) to E x V (chaos), calculated using BLOSUM62-based TCRdist between CDR3 peptides within each V-J. Welch's t-statistics and random forest reduced roughly 530 V-J features to 10 to 15, which were used in a naive Bayes classifier (R e1071). TCRdb handled the public reads itself, with Q25 trimming in fastp and clone calling in MiXCR, and kept productive beta chains. Merged by CDR3 protein, the rows form single entries marked with the most common genes and DNA. TCRdb, not the original authors, processed these V and J calls. The sample has 250,000 to 300,000 distinct CDR3 sequences on record, approximately 18% of them singletons. The ten most abundant clones make up about 35% of the sample.

The CDR3 spans 16 residues, from the cysteine through the phenylalanine. The CDR3 DNA has 48 bases and is translated from base 1. CDR1 and CDR2 were assigned from the germline V gene as SNHLY and FYNNEI. The chain is encoded by TRBV2 joined to TRBJ2-1, with 13 middle bases fitting TRBD2. The J call could be wrong; TRBJ2-7 is a better fit for the DNA end. The receptor's source is a middle-aged man with Graves' ophthalmopathy. The sequenced sample consisted of blood. DNA sequence: TGTGCCAGCAGCTTGCCCGGGACTAGCGGGAACAATGAGCAGTACTTC. It encodes CASSLPGTSGNNEQYF.